This passage covers 3 T cell receptor beta chains from one sample sequenced in a study of OX40 agonist ivuxolimab in advanced cancers. Produced via immunoSEQ multiplex PCR; TCRdb's table is partial and in-frame only. The sample carries roughly 76,000 clones, around four fifths recorded once. The specimen was CD4+ or CD8+ T cells sorted from blood, collected in a trial of the OX40 agonist ivuxolimab. Receptors originate from an adult with an advanced solid tumor such as melanoma, head and neck, liver or kidney cancer.

This clone was recorded once. The chain recombines TRBV19 with TRBJ2-5, with 9 positions matching TRBD2. The J call may not be correct, given that the DNA end is closer to TRBJ2-7. Germline lookup yields CDR1 LNHDA and CDR2 SQIVND (reference sequence). This CDR3 is 15 amino acids long. CDR3 in DNA: TGTGCCAGTAGTATGACTAGCGGACCCTCCTACGAGCAGTACTTC. Translated, it gives CASSMTSGPSYEQYF.

This rearrangement joins TRBV28 to TRBJ2-2; 8 positions match TRBD2. V shed 5 bases and J 0 bases; nucleotides not matched to a gene: 5. The CDR3 runs 16 residues. CDR1 and CDR2 (germline): MDHEN, SYDVKM. CDR3 bases: TGTGCCAGCAGTCCCACTAGCGGATCGAACACCGGGGAGCTGTTTTTT. Amino acids: CASSPTSGSNTGELFF.

The chain couples TRBV7-9 to TRBJ1-4; D gene ambiguous. CDR3 length equals 17 residues. The germline CDR1 and CDR2 sequences are SEHNR and FQNEAQ (reference sequence). Trimming left V 5 bases short and J 2 bases short, with 18 bases between. In DNA form, the CDR3 reads TGTGCCAGCAGCCGTACGGTCGGAGGTGTGACTAATGAAAAACTGTTTTTT. It encodes CASSRTVGGVTNEKLFF.